The text below deals with one TCR beta chain. V was pared by 3 bases and J by 2 bases, with 11 bases between. The CDR3 has 15 residues. Germline values: CDR1 SEHNR, CDR2 FQNEAQ (reference sequence). This entry belongs to a study of human thymus T cells. Blood DNA came from all available leukocytes, not a fixed cell number. Profiling relied on immunoSEQ multiplex PCR, and the TCRdb table lists in-frame clones only, not all of them. This table holds about 60,000 clones, roughly 94% found once. Sequencing was performed on blood. This receptor was identified in a boy under three years old with a congenital heart defect but otherwise immunologically healthy. This chain joins TRBV7-9 and TRBJ2-1, with a possible D match to TRBD1 (6 bases). This CDR3 reads CASSLGAGTYNEQFF. The CDR3 nucleotides are TGTGCCAGCAGCTTGGGGGCAGGGACCTACAATGAGCAGTTCTTC.